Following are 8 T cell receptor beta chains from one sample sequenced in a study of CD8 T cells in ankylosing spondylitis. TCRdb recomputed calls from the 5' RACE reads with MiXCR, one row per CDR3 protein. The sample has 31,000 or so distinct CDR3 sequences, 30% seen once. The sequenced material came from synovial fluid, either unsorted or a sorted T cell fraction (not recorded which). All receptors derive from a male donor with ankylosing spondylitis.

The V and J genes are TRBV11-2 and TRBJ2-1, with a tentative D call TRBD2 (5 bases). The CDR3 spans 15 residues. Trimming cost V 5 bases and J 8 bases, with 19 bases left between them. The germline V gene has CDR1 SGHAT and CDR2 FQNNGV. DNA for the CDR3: TGTGCCAGCAGCATCCGGTCATCGAGGGTAGATGAGCAGTTCTTC. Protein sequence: CASSIRSSRVDEQFF.

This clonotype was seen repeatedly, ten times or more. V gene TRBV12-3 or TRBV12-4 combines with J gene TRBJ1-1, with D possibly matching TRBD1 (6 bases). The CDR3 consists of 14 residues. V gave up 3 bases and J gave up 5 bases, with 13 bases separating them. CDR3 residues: CASSFRGKSTEAFF. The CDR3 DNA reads TGTGCCAGCAGTTTTAGGGGGAAGAGTACTGAAGCTTTCTTT.

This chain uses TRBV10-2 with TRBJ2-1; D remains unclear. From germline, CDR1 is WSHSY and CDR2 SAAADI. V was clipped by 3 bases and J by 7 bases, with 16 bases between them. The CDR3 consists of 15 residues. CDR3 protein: CASSDGGPLWNEQFF. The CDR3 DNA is TGCGCCAGCAGTGATGGCGGTCCGCTCTGGAATGAGCAGTTCTTC.

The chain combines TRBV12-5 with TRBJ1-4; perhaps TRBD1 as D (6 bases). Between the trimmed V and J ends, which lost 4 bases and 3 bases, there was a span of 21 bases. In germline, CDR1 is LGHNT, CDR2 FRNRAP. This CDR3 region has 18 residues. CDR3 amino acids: CASGSPDTTGLSNEKLFF. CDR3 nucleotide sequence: TGTGCTAGTGGTTCCCCGGATACCACAGGGTTATCTAATGAAAAACTGTTTTTT.

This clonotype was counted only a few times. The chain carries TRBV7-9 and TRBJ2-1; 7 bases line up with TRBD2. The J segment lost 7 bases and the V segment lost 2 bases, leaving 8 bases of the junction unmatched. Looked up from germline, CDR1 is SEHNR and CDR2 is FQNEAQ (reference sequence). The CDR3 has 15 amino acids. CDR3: CASSLPRLAENEQFF. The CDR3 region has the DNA TGTGCCAGCAGCTTACCACGACTAGCTGAAAATGAGCAGTTCTTC.

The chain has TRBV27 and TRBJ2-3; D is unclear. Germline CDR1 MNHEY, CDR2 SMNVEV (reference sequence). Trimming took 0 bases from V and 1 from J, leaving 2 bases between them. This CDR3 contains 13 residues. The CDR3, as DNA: TGTGCCAGCAGTTTATCGGGCACAGATACGCAGTATTTT. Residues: CASSLSGTDTQYF.

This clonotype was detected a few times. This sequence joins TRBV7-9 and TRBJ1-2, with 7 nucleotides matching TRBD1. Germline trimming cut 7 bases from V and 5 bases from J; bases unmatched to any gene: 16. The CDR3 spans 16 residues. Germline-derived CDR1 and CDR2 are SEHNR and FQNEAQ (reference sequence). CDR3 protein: CASILDGRGGPYGYTF. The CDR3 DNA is TGTGCCAGCATCCTAGATGGGAGAGGGGGCCCATATGGCTACACCTTC.

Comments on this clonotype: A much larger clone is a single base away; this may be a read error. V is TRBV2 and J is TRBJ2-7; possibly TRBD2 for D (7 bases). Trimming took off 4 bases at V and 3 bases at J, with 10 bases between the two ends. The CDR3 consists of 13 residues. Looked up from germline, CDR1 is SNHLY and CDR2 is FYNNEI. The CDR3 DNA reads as TGTGCCAGCAGTGTAGGGGGGGGCTACGAGCAGTACTTC. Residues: CASSVGGGYEQYF.